Reported below is one T cell receptor beta chain. What it binds is unknown. The CDR3 sequence is 17 residues long. With V trimmed by 2 bases and J by 2 bases, 10 bases remained unmatched. Germline V CDR1 and CDR2: MDHEN, SYDVKM. CD4+ cells were split into CD45RA+ naive and CD45RA-negative memory subsets. The data were obtained in a study of shared clonotypes between healthy human individuals. Background on the study: Used for every donor were three CD4 naive, three CD4 memory, two CD8 naive and one CD8 memory plate. Study-level points and caveats: Naive subsets generally exceeded memory subsets in estimated richness.

Per the study methods: Junction-only sequences without quality scores were provided by ImmunoSEQ, so filtering was different. The method was immunoSEQ multiplex PCR; TCRdb's version includes in-frame clones alone and lacks a portion of them. The DNA was the basis for D and trimming; V, J and clone size are from that table. The top ten clones hold 0.35% to 0.45% of a sample with approximately 2.3 million clones, about 92% of them seen once. The J gene is TRBJ2-7, the V gene TRBV28, with 9 bases that match TRBD1. This TCR came from a man between 18 and 29 years old in good health. Some clones in this sample may be carry-over from other donors' samples. Sequenced sample: naive CD4+ T cells from PBMCs. Described subset: CD45RA+ positively selected. This CDR3 reads CASSLAVPGQGTYEQYF. The CDR3 DNA sequence: TGTGCCAGCAGTTTAGCCGTACCGGGACAGGGTACCTACGAGCAGTACTTC.